Sequencing of this TCR beta chain was carried out in a study of T cell responses to AZD1222 COVID-19 vaccine. Assay: immunoSEQ multiplex PCR; the TCRdb copy retains only in-frame clones and omits some. The table has about 99,000 clones, 85% to 90% seen once. In germline, CDR1 is SGHNT, CDR2 YENEEA. CDR3 size: 16 residues. J was trimmed by 4 bases and V by 1 base; bases with no gene match: 1. This clonotype was sampled from an adult in good health. The chain joins TRBV11-3 to TRBJ2-1; 13 nucleotides agree with TRBD2. The starting material was peripheral blood, obtained on day 0 of AZD1222 vaccination. CDR3 nucleotide sequence: TGTGCCAGCAGCTTAGGACTAGCGGGAGGATACAATGAGCAGTTCTTC. Its protein product is CASSLGLAGGYNEQFF.